The TCR beta chain described here comes from a study of OX40 agonist ivuxolimab in advanced cancers. Broader study findings: Among T cells, CD8+ cells averaged more expanded clones than CD4+ cells.

Between the trimmed V and J ends, which lost 7 bases and 0 bases, there was a span of 4 bases. CDR1 and CDR2 from the germline V gene are MDHEN and SYDVKM. This CDR3 is built from 12 residues. In regard to this clone: Its cognate antigen is unknown.

TCRdb keeps only in-frame clones here, not all; method: immunoSEQ multiplex PCR. The sample includes roughly 70,000 clones, 86% of them seen just once. The sequencing used CD4+ or CD8+ T cells sorted from blood, collected in a trial of the OX40 agonist ivuxolimab. This receptor was identified in an adult with an advanced solid tumor such as melanoma, head and neck, liver or kidney cancer. This rearrangement joins TRBV28 to TRBJ1-5; D unresolved. CDR3 amino acids: CASISSNQPQHF. The CDR3 region has the DNA TGTGCCAGCATTAGTAGCAATCAGCCCCAGCATTTT.